This T cell receptor (beta chain) was observed in a study of cytomegalovirus exposure and HLA in healthy donors. Background on the study: The approximately 130 validation repertoires matched the roughly 670 first-cohort repertoires in platform, a later analysis reported.

The J segment lost 9 bases and the V segment lost 4 bases, leaving 14 bases of the junction unmatched. This CDR3 region has 17 residues. Germline CDR1 and CDR2: SGHNT and YYREEE (reference sequence). The assay was immunoSEQ multiplex PCR, and TCRdb's table has in-frame clones only and misses some. Seen here are approximately 220,000 clones, around nine tenths observed once, and the top ten hold about 2.8%. The sequence came from a young man in good health and CMV-seronegative. The specimen sequenced was PBMCs. The chain carries TRBV5-4 and TRBJ2-1; TRBD2 matches at 12 bases. The CDR3 reads CASSAELKTSGSSEQFF. Here the CDR3 DNA reads TGTGCCAGCAGCGCGGAACTAAAGACTAGCGGGAGTTCTGAGCAGTTCTTC.